These 31 T cell receptor beta chains originate from one sample sequenced in a study of cytotoxic CD8 clonotypes in ibrutinib-treated CLL. Some clones are missing from TCRdb's copy, which holds only in-frame ones; the method was immunoSEQ multiplex PCR. Among about 200,000 clones listed, 70% were seen once. Material: PBMCs, obtained after 12 months of ibrutinib treatment. Source of these receptors: a human donor with chronic lymphocytic leukemia.

This clone was seen more than once but under ten times. V and J are TRBV7-3 and TRBJ2-3, with TRBD1 as a possible D gene (5 bases). Germline-derived CDR1 and CDR2 are SGHTA and FQGTGA. V was clipped by 1 base and J by 6 bases, with 14 bases between them. This CDR3 is 15 amino acids long. CDR3 DNA sequence: TGTGCCAGCAGCTTAAGCCCCAGGGATGGGGATACGCAGTATTTT. Its translation is CASSLSPRDGDTQYF. The complete variable domain, with remaining parts taken from reference TRBV7-3 and TRBJ2-3, reads GAGVSQTPSNKVTEKGKYVELRCDPISGHTALYWYRQSLGQGPEFLIYFQGTGAADDSGLPNDRFFAVRPEGSVSTLKIQRTERGDSAVYLCASSLSPRDGDTQYFGPGTRLTVL.

V is TRBV10-1 and J is TRBJ1-6; D gene unclear. Germline V gene data show CDR1 as WNHNN and CDR2 as SYGVQD (reference sequence). Trimming pared 4 bases from V and 7 bases from J, leaving 8 bases between. The CDR3 runs to 13 residues. CDR3 sequence (DNA): TGCGCCAGCAGTGGACAAATCAATTCACCCCTCCACTTT. It codes for CASSGQINSPLHF.

This chain joins TRBV6-1 and TRBJ2-7, with D possibly TRBD1 on 7 matching bases. Trimming pared 1 base from V and 7 bases from J, leaving 14 bases between. This CDR3 has 14 amino acids. The germline gives CDR1 MNHNS, CDR2 SASEGT. CDR3 bases: TGTGCCAGCAGTGAAGTTCCAGGGGGGTGGGAGCAGTACTTC. Translated, it gives CASSEVPGGWEQYF.

V usage is TRBV7-2 and J usage is TRBJ2-4, with D perhaps matching TRBD1 or TRBD2 (5 bases each). The CDR3 consists of 13 residues. V was shortened by 6 bases and J by 7 bases, with 13 bases between the two germline ends. Looked up from germline, CDR1 is SGHTA and CDR2 is FQGNSA. Here the CDR3 DNA reads TGTGCCAGCAGTTTGGGACGGCCTAACATTCAGTACTTC. This codes for CASSLGRPNIQYF. Filled out from reference TRBV7-2 and TRBJ2-4, the complete variable domain reads GAGVSQSPSNKVTEKGKDVELRCDPISGHTALYWYRQSLGQGLEFLIYFQGNSAPDKSGLPSDRFSAERTGGSVSTLTIQRTQQEDSAVYLCASSLGRPNIQYFGAGTRLSVL.

V gene TRBV7-9 combines with J gene TRBJ1-1; the D gene is possibly TRBD1 (6 bases). The CDR3 contains 13 residues. Germline V lookup: CDR1 SEHNR, CDR2 FQNEAQ (reference sequence). Deletions cut 5 bases from V and 11 bases from J, with 18 bases between. CDR3 sequence: CASSPRSLRGAFF. The DNA for the CDR3 is TGTGCCAGCAGCCCCCGGTCCTTAAGGGGGGCTTTCTTT.

V gene TRBV5-1 combines with J gene TRBJ2-1; 9 bases are shared with TRBD2. This CDR3 spans 13 amino acids. Germline loops: CDR1 SGHRS, CDR2 YFSETQ. With 4 bases clipped from V and 8 bases from J, the junction kept 4 bases outside the gene matches. The DNA for the CDR3 is TGCGCCAGCAGCCTAGCGGGGAAGGATGAGCAGTTCTTC. The encoded protein is CASSLAGKDEQFF.

V and J are TRBV7-2 and TRBJ2-7; 9 positions agree with TRBD2. This CDR3 region has 15 residues. CDR1 is SGHTA, CDR2 FQGNSA, per germline. Unmatched junction bases numbered 2, after V lost 0 bases and J lost 2 bases. The CDR3 here is CASSLASSGTYEQYF. The CDR3, as DNA: TGTGCCAGCAGCTTAGCGTCTAGCGGGACCTACGAGCAGTACTTC.

The chain is built from TRBV29-1 and TRBJ1-1; no reliable D call. CDR1 is SQVTM, CDR2 ANQGSEA, per germline. The CDR3 totals 12 residues. V was cut by 5 bases and J by 0 bases, with 7 bases left in between. In DNA form, the CDR3 reads TGCAGCGTTTCTCCCCTGAACACTGAAGCTTTCTTT. Residues: CSVSPLNTEAFF.

The gene calls are TRBV5-1 and TRBJ2-7; maybe TRBD1 (7 bases). Per germline, CDR1 SGHRS and CDR2 YFSETQ. This CDR3 spans 15 amino acids. The germline V and J ends were trimmed by 4 bases and 3 bases, with 17 bases remaining between them. The DNA of the CDR3 is TGCGCCAGCAGCCCAGGGGGGTCCCGAGTCTACGAGCAGTACTTC. Encoded protein: CASSPGGSRVYEQYF.

The chain is built from TRBV27 and TRBJ2-7; D is unresolved. The germline V gene encodes CDR1 MNHEY and CDR2 SMNVEV (reference sequence). CDR3 length equals 13 residues. Between the trimmed V and J ends, which lost 2 bases and 3 bases, there was a span of 8 bases. CDR3 sequence (DNA): TGTGCCAGCAGTTTACTCCCCGACTACGAGCAGTACTTC. Translated: CASSLLPDYEQYF.

The rearrangement links TRBV7-2 to TRBJ2-3, with 10 bases identical to TRBD1. CDR1 and CDR2 (germline): SGHTA, FQGNSA. The CDR3 is made up of 14 amino acids. Trimming cost V 5 bases and J 5 bases; bases outside gene matches: 4. CDR3 region: CASSLTGGIDTQYF. CDR3 nucleotides: TGTGCCAGCAGCCTGACAGGGGGCATAGATACGCAGTATTTT. Full variable domain (missing parts from reference TRBV7-2 and TRBJ2-3): GAGVSQSPSNKVTEKGKDVELRCDPISGHTALYWYRQSLGQGLEFLIYFQGNSAPDKSGLPSDRFSAERTGGSVSTLTIQRTQQEDSAVYLCASSLTGGIDTQYFGPGTRLTVL.

This clone was seen a few times. The CDR3 spells CASSLVTGVEETQYF. The CDR3 DNA is TGCGCCAGCAGCTTGGTAACAGGGGTAGAAGAGACCCAGTACTTC. The chain combines TRBV5-1 with TRBJ2-5, with 7 bases identical to TRBD1. Germline V gives CDR1 SGHRS, CDR2 YFSETQ. The CDR3 is made up of 15 amino acids. V shed 0 bases and J 3 bases; nucleotides not matched to a gene: 5.

J is TRBJ2-3 and V is TRBV6-6, with 8 bases lining up with TRBD2. V dropped 6 bases and J dropped 8; count of bases not matched to a gene: 16. The CDR3 is 16 amino acids. Germline V gene data show CDR1 as MNHNY and CDR2 as SVGAGI (reference sequence). Here the CDR3 DNA reads TGTGCCAGCAGGTACGGCCTACTAGCGGATGAGGGTACGCAGTATTTT. Translating it yields CASRYGLLADEGTQYF.

Note on this clone: The junction does not match germline at one end; this may be a read error. This chain uses TRBV30 with TRBJ2-7, with TRBD2 matching 8 bases. Germline assignment: CDR1 GTSNPN and CDR2 SVGIG (reference sequence). CDR3 length: 13 amino acids. The CDR3 protein is CAGSLAGSYEQYF. In DNA, the CDR3 is TGTGCCGGGAGCCTAGCGGGCTCCTACGAGCAGTACTTC.

The chain employs TRBV7-6 and TRBJ2-7, with 7 bases lining up with TRBD2. Germline loops: CDR1 SGHVS, CDR2 FNYEAQ. V shed 2 bases, J shed 3 bases, and the junction held 10 bases outside the gene matches. The length of the CDR3 is 16 residues. As DNA, the CDR3 is TGTGCCAGCAGCTTACAGACTAGCCATTCGGACTACGAGCAGTACTTC. Translation gives CASSLQTSHSDYEQYF.

The rearrangement joins TRBV5-4 to TRBJ1-6; D remains unclear. V was trimmed by 4 bases and J by 5 bases, leaving 16 bases between them. Germline V gene data show CDR1 as SGHNT and CDR2 as YYREEE (reference sequence). This CDR3 has 16 residues. The CDR3 loop reads CASSRGSPRDNSPLHF. CDR3 in DNA: TGTGCCAGCAGCCGAGGATCACCGCGGGATAATTCACCCCTCCACTTT.

The genes are TRBV11-1 and TRBJ1-1; 8 bases fit TRBD1. This CDR3 spans 15 amino acids. Trimming took 4 bases from V and 0 from J; bases not matched to a gene: 4. Germline CDR1 reads SGHAT; CDR2 reads FQDESV (reference sequence). The CDR3 spells CASSSGDRLNTEAFF. CDR3 nucleotides: TGTGCCAGCAGCTCTGGGGACAGGTTGAACACTGAAGCTTTCTTT.

The rearrangement uses TRBV6-5 and TRBJ2-7; D not resolved. The CDR3 has 14 residues. CDR1 and CDR2 from the germline V gene are MNHEY and SVGAGI. The V gene lost 0 bases and the J gene lost 0 bases, with 6 bases spanning the gap. CDR3 protein: CASSYSMGSYEQYF. The CDR3 bases are TGTGCCAGCAGTTACTCGATGGGCTCCTACGAGCAGTACTTC.

CDR3 residues: CASSRVSSYEQYF. CDR3 bases: TGTGCCAGCAGCCGAGTTAGCTCCTACGAGCAGTACTTC. This chain joins TRBV27 and TRBJ2-7, with D unresolved. Germline CDR1 MNHEY, CDR2 SMNVEV (reference sequence). The CDR3 runs 13 residues. Trimming cost V 6 bases and J 0 bases, with 9 bases left between them.

The rearrangement uses TRBV5-6 and TRBJ2-5; D is undetermined. CDR3 size: 14 residues. V gave up 2 bases and J gave up 3 bases, with 11 bases separating them. Per the germline V gene, CDR1 is SGHDT and CDR2 is YYEEEE. CDR3 sequence reads: CASSFVHEEETQYF. The CDR3 region has the DNA TGTGCCAGCAGCTTCGTACACGAGGAAGAGACCCAGTACTTC.

Points on this clone: At the DNA level, this CDR3 is encoded by other sequences in the same sample as well. The chain recombines TRBV2 with TRBJ1-6; D remains ambiguous. Trimming pared 4 bases from V and 4 bases from J, leaving 5 bases between. CDR3 length: 13 residues. The V gene's germline CDR1 is SNHLY and CDR2 FYNNEI. The CDR3 DNA follows: TGTGCCAGCAGTGCTGGGTATAATTCACCCCTCCACTTT. Translated, it gives CASSAGYNSPLHF.

V is TRBV28 and J is TRBJ2-7; D is unclear. CDR3 size: 14 residues. From germline, CDR1 is MDHEN and CDR2 SYDVKM. V was cut by 5 bases and J by 0 bases, with 11 bases left in between. This chain's CDR3 is CASSPRPDSYEQYF. CDR3 bases: TGTGCCAGCAGTCCGAGGCCAGACTCCTACGAGCAGTACTTC.

This clone was picked up a small number of times. The chain links TRBV28 to TRBJ1-3, with D maybe TRBD1 (6 bases). The V end was cut by 6 bases, the J end by 6 bases, with 18 bases between. This CDR3 contains 15 residues. Germline values: CDR1 MDHEN, CDR2 SYDVKM. The CDR3, as DNA: TGTGCCAGCAGCCGCGGGGGGGCGGCCGAAAACACCATATATTTT. Amino acids: CASSRGGAAENTIYF.

The gene calls are TRBV18 and TRBJ2-7; D ambiguous. Trimming took off 8 bases at V and 6 bases at J, with 11 bases between the two ends. There are 11 residues in the CDR3. Germline V gene data show CDR1 as KGHSH and CDR2 as LQKENI. The DNA for the CDR3 is TGTGCCAGCCGCGACATCCTCGAGCAGTACTTC. Amino acids: CASRDILEQYF.

This chain joins TRBV5-1 and TRBJ1-4; D is undetermined. Trimming took 4 bases from V and 5 from J, leaving 18 bases between them. From germline, CDR1 is SGHRS and CDR2 YFSETQ. CDR3 length equals 16 residues. In DNA form, the CDR3 reads TGCGCCAGCAGCCACGGTTCGGTCGGAAGAAATGAAAAACTGTTTTTT. The encoded protein is CASSHGSVGRNEKLFF.

This clone has just a few counts. The V call is TRBV5-8, the J call TRBJ1-4, with D perhaps matching TRBD1 (5 bases). Germline CDR1 reads SGHTS; CDR2 reads YDEGEE. This CDR3 spans 15 amino acids. The V end lost 3 bases, the J end lost 1 base, and 10 bases lay between the germline ends. The CDR3 sequence: CASSWEGRTNEKLFF. CDR3 DNA: TGTGCCAGCAGCTGGGAGGGGCGAACTAATGAAAAACTGTTTTTT. The whole variable domain, remainder taken from reference TRBV5-8 and TRBJ1-4, is EAGVTQSPTHLIKTRGQQATLRCSPISGHTSVYWYQQALGLGLQFLLWYDEGEERNRGNFPPRFSGRQFPNYSSELNVNALELEDSALYLCASSWEGRTNEKLFFGSGTQLSVL.

The CDR3 region is CASRYTLNQPQHF. For the CDR3, the DNA is TGTGCCAGCAGGTATACCCTCAATCAGCCCCAGCATTTT. The chain recombines TRBV6-5 with TRBJ1-5, with no clear D. There are 13 residues in the CDR3. V lost 6 bases, J lost 3 bases, and 9 bases lay in between. The germline gives CDR1 MNHEY, CDR2 SVGAGI.

Details on this clone: The sample contains more than one DNA sequence encoding this CDR3. This rearrangement joins TRBV19 to TRBJ2-1; TRBD2 might be the D (5 bases). The CDR3 runs 15 residues. Germline CDR1 reads LNHDA; CDR2 reads SQIVND (reference sequence). Trimming pared 1 base from V and 2 bases from J, leaving 9 bases between. CDR3 region: CASSIGSGTYNEQFF. Written as DNA, the CDR3 is TGTGCCAGTAGTATAGGCTCGGGGACCTACAATGAGCAGTTCTTC.

The rearrangement links TRBV19 to TRBJ2-1; 7 positions agree with TRBD1. The CDR3 length is 15 residues. Germline-derived CDR1 and CDR2 are LNHDA and SQIVND (reference sequence). V was clipped by 5 bases and J by 5 bases; unmatched bases: 9. CDR3 sequence reads: CASSPNYRGNNEQFF. CDR3 bases: TGTGCCAGTAGTCCCAATTACAGGGGAAACAATGAGCAGTTCTTC.

The chain uses TRBV12-5 and TRBJ2-2; 7 nucleotides agree with TRBD1. This CDR3 has 17 amino acids. Unmatched junction bases numbered 13, after V lost 6 bases and J lost 3 bases. The germline V gene encodes CDR1 LGHNT and CDR2 FRNRAP. The CDR3 loop reads CASGLSRGWSDTGELFF. The CDR3 DNA reads TGTGCTAGTGGGCTATCCAGGGGGTGGAGTGACACCGGGGAGCTGTTTTTT.

The chain joins TRBV5-1 to TRBJ1-1; a weak D match, TRBD1 (6 bases). Per germline, CDR1 SGHRS and CDR2 YFSETQ. V lost 9 bases and J lost 3, with 18 bases in between. This CDR3 is 14 amino acids long. The DNA of the CDR3 is TGCGCCACCGGCCCAGGGCAGGGGCACACTGAAGCTTTCTTT. Its protein is CATGPGQGHTEAFF.